The 13 T cell receptor beta chains presented below share a single source sample, sequenced in a study of T cell changes during pregnancy in multiple sclerosis. Profiling relied on immunoSEQ multiplex PCR, and the TCRdb table lists in-frame clones only, not all of them. The sample has approximately 46,000 clones; more than 85% are singletons. Sequenced here: CD8+ T cells from peripheral blood mononuclear cells, sampled in the second trimester of pregnancy. These receptor sequences come from a female donor with multiple sclerosis, enrolled in a pregnancy study.

The J gene is TRBJ1-2, the V gene TRBV6-5; D might be TRBD1 (6 bases). The V gene's germline CDR1 is MNHEY and CDR2 SVGAGI. CDR3 size: 13 residues. Trimming left V 10 bases short and J 4 bases short, with 16 bases between. The DNA for the CDR3 is TGTGCCACCCAGAGTCAGGGGAGCTATGGCTACACCTTC. It is translated as CATQSQGSYGYTF.

The chain joins TRBV6-4 to TRBJ2-7; D is possibly TRBD1 (5 bases). The CDR3 has 14 amino acids. Trimming removed 8 bases at V and 4 bases at J, with 18 bases between. Germline CDR1 and CDR2: MRHNA and SNTAGT. For the CDR3, the DNA is TGTGCCAGCCACCCAGGGCCCAAACCTTACGAGCAGTACTTC. Translated, it gives CASHPGPKPYEQYF.

The V and J genes are TRBV7-9 and TRBJ1-2, with D perhaps TRBD1 (5 bases). There are 18 residues in the CDR3. The germline V gene encodes CDR1 SEHNR and CDR2 FQNEAQ (reference sequence). V was pared by 4 bases and J by 1 base, with 22 bases between. In DNA, the CDR3 is TGTGCCAGCAGCTCCCCCCGGGGGACCGGAGGACTTAACTATGGCTACACCTTC. This gives the protein CASSSPRGTGGLNYGYTF.

The chain couples TRBV9 to TRBJ1-3, with D hard to call. CDR1 and CDR2 (germline): SGDLS, YYNGEE. There are 15 residues in the CDR3. Trimming stripped 5 bases from V and 3 bases from J, with 15 bases between. The CDR3 region has the DNA TGTGCCAGCAGGTCAACAGTGGGAGGTGGAAACACCATATATTTT. Residues: CASRSTVGGGNTIYF.

This sequence joins TRBV5-6 and TRBJ1-1; possibly TRBD1 for D (6 bases). This CDR3 comprises 13 residues. V gave up 4 bases and J gave up 8 bases, with 15 bases separating them. Germline CDR1 reads SGHDT; CDR2 reads YYEEEE. The CDR3 DNA sequence: TGTGCCAGCAGCCCCCACGGGGGGGCAGAAGCTTTCTTT. Translating gives CASSPHGGAEAFF.

The gene calls are TRBV9 and TRBJ2-1; 9 bases line up with TRBD2. Trimming cost V 0 bases and J 8 bases; bases outside gene matches: 12. This CDR3 has 17 amino acids. Germline values: CDR1 SGDLS, CDR2 YYNGEE. The CDR3 spells CASSVAGAGGLSDEQFF. The CDR3 bases are TGTGCCAGCAGCGTAGCTGGGGCGGGGGGGCTATCGGATGAGCAGTTCTTC.

V is TRBV5-4 and J is TRBJ2-7; D is perhaps TRBD1 (5 bases). Deletions cut 4 bases from V and 0 bases from J, with 14 bases between. The CDR3 has 15 amino acids. Germline assignment: CDR1 SGHNT and CDR2 YYREEE (reference sequence). CDR3 amino acids: CASSPSQGISYEQYF. The DNA of the CDR3 is TGTGCCAGCAGCCCGAGTCAGGGAATCTCCTACGAGCAGTACTTC.

This chain links TRBV4-3 with TRBJ2-5; TRBD2 matches 12 bases. This CDR3 has 18 residues. Germline V gene sequence: CDR1 LGHNA, CDR2 YSLEER. J was trimmed by 3 bases and V by 4 bases; bases with no gene match: 12. The CDR3 DNA reads as TGCGCCAGCAGCCCACTGACTAGCGGGGGCCCCCCTGAAGAGACCCAGTACTTC. This sequence encodes CASSPLTSGGPPEETQYF.

The J gene is TRBJ2-3, the V gene TRBV10-3; D unresolved. There are 14 residues in the CDR3. V was cut by 0 bases and J by 1 base, with 5 bases left in between. Germline V gene sequence: CDR1 ENHRY, CDR2 SYGVKD. CDR3 DNA: TGTGCCATCAGTGAGTCCACAGGCACAGATACGCAGTATTTT. Protein product: CAISESTGTDTQYF.

V and J are TRBV6-6 and TRBJ2-7; D gene ambiguous. Per germline, CDR1 MNHNY and CDR2 SVGAGI (reference sequence). Trimming took 5 bases from V and 6 from J, leaving 8 bases between them. The CDR3 consists of 11 residues. Here the CDR3 reads CASSEIGEQYF. Here the CDR3 DNA reads TGTGCCAGCAGTGAGATCGGCGAGCAGTACTTC.

This clone has a handful of counts. The chain carries TRBV7-6 and TRBJ2-3; possibly TRBD1 for D (6 bases). The CDR3 is 16 amino acids. Between the trimmed V and J ends, which lost 4 bases and 2 bases, there was a span of 16 bases. The V gene's germline CDR1 is SGHVS and CDR2 FNYEAQ. This chain's CDR3 is CASSSGHMVATDTQYF. The CDR3 nucleotides are TGTGCCAGCAGCTCGGGACATATGGTGGCCACAGATACGCAGTATTTT. The full variable domain, with the rest looked up from reference TRBV7-6 and TRBJ2-3, is GAGVSQSPRYKVTKRGQDVALRCDPISGHVSLYWYRQALGQGPEFLTYFNYEAQQDKSGLPNDRFSAERPEGSISTLTIQRTEQRDSAMYRCASSSGHMVATDTQYFGPGTRLTVL.

This chain connects TRBV7-6 to TRBJ2-1; 7 nucleotides align to TRBD1. The ends lost 5 bases at V and 4 bases at J; junction bases unmatched: 8. Germline CDR1 is SGHVS and CDR2 is FNYEAQ. The CDR3 has 15 amino acids. The CDR3 nucleotides are TGTGCCAGCAGCCCCCGACAGGGCCAGTACAATGAGCAGTTCTTC. This sequence encodes CASSPRQGQYNEQFF.

This chain links TRBV4-1 with TRBJ1-1; 9 bases line up with TRBD1. CDR3 length: 16 residues. In germline, CDR1 is MGHRA, CDR2 YSYEKL. The V and J ends lost 1 base and 6 bases, in that order; junction bases with no gene match: 9. In DNA form, the CDR3 reads TGCGCCAGCAGCCAAGCCGGGACAGGGAGTTTCGCTGAAGCTTTCTTT. This sequence encodes CASSQAGTGSFAEAFF.